This T cell receptor (beta chain) was captured in a study of blood T cell repertoires in COVID-19. Assignments of participants to cohorts depended upon their own reported clinical history. The CDR3 is 12 amino acids. V lost 5 bases, J lost 8 bases, and 5 bases stayed unmatched. The germline CDR1 and CDR2 sequences are SGHNT and YENEEA. The authors' processing: The authors estimated nucleated cell counts from reference gene primer amplification. Some clones are missing from TCRdb's copy, which holds only in-frame ones; the method was immunoSEQ multiplex PCR. The V and J calls and the clone size are those of that table, but D and trimming were determined from the DNA. The sample contains about 470,000 clones, approximately 86% of which appear only once.

The sequencing input was PBMCs or T cells enriched from blood (not recorded which). The origin of this receptor is a young woman who had recovered from COVID-19. J is TRBJ1-1 and V is TRBV11-3; TRBD1 aligns across 7 bases. The CDR3 bases are TGTGCCAGCAGCCCCGGGACAGAAGAAGCTTTCTTT. It is translated as CASSPGTEEAFF.